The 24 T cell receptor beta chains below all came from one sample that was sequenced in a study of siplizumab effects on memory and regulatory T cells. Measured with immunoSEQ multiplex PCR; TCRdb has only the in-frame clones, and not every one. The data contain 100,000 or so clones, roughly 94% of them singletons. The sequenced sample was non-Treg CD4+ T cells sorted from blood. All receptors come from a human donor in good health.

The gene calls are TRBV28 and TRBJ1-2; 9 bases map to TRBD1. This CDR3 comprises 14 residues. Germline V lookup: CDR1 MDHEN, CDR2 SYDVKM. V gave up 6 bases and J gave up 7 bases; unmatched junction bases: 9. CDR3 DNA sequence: TGTGCCAGCAGGCTTAATACAGGGGGCATTGGCTACACCTTC. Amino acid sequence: CASRLNTGGIGYTF.

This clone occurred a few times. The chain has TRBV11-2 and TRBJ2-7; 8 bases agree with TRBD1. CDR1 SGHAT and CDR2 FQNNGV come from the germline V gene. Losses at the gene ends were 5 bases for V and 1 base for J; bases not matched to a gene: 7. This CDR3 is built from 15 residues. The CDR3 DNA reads TGTGCCAGCAGCCGACAGGGGATCTCGTCCTACGAGCAGTACTTC. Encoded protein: CASSRQGISSYEQYF. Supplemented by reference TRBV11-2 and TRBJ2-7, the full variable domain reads EAGVAQSPRYKIIEKRQSVAFWCNPISGHATLYWYQQILGQGPKLLIQFQNNGVVDDSQLPKDRFSAERLKGVDSTLKIQPAKLEDSAVYLCASSRQGISSYEQYFGPGTRLTVT.

For the CDR3, the DNA is TGTGCCAGCAGCTTAACGTTATTCCAGGGTGCGGGGGCCAACGTCCTGACTTTC. Its protein product is CASSLTLFQGAGANVLTF. The chain links TRBV7-3 to TRBJ2-6, with a tentative D call TRBD1 (5 bases). Germline CDR1 SGHTA, CDR2 FQGTGA. This CDR3 region has 18 residues. V shed 0 bases and J shed 4 bases, with 16 bases lying between them.

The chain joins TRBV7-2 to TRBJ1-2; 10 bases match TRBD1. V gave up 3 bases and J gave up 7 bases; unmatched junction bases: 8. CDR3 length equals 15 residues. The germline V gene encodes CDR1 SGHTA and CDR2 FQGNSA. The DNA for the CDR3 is TGTGCCAGCAGCTTGGTGGACAGGGGGTCGGGTGGCTACACCTTC. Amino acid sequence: CASSLVDRGSGGYTF.

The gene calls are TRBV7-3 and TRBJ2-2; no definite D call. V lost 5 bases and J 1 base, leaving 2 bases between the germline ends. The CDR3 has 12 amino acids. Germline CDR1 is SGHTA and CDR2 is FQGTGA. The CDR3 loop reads CASSKNTGELFF. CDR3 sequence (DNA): TGTGCCAGCAGCAAGAACACCGGGGAGCTGTTTTTT.

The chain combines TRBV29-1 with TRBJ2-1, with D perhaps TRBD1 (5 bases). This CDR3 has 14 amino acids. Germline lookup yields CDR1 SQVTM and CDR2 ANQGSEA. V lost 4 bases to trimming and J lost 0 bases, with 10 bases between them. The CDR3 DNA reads TGCAGCGTTGTAACAGGTAGCTCCTACAATGAGCAGTTCTTC. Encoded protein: CSVVTGSSYNEQFF.

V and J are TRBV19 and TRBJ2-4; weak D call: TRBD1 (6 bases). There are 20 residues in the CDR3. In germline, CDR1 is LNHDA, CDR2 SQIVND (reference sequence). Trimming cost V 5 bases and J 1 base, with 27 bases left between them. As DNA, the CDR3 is TGTGCCAGTAGTCACACTAGAACAGGGATAGGGGGTTTCGCCAAAAACATTCAGTACTTC. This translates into CASSHTRTGIGGFAKNIQYF. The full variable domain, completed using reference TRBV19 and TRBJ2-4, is DGGITQSPKYLFRKEGQNVTLSCEQNLNHDAMYWYRQDPGQGLRLIYYSQIVNDFQKGDIAEGYSVSREKKESFPLTVTSAQKNPTAFYLCASSHTRTGIGGFAKNIQYFGAGTRLSVL.

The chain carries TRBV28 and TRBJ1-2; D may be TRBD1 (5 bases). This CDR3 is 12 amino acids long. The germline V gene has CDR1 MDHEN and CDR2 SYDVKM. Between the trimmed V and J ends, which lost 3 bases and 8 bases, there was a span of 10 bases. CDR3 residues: CASSFGTTGYTF. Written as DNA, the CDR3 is TGTGCCAGCAGTTTCGGGACTACCGGCTACACCTTC.

The CDR3 sequence is CASSLGSATSNEKLFF. CDR3 nucleotides: TGTGCCAGCAGCTTAGGGTCTGCGACCTCGAATGAAAAACTGTTTTTT. The chain links TRBV7-2 to TRBJ1-4, with unresolved D. The CDR3 spans 16 residues. Germline lookup yields CDR1 SGHTA and CDR2 FQGNSA. Trimming shortened V by 1 base and J by 5 bases, and 14 bases separated the two germline ends. Full variable domain (missing parts from reference TRBV7-2 and TRBJ1-4): GAGVSQSPSNKVTEKGKDVELRCDPISGHTALYWYRQSLGQGLEFLIYFQGNSAPDKSGLPSDRFSAERTGGSVSTLTIQRTQQEDSAVYLCASSLGSATSNEKLFFGSGTQLSVL.

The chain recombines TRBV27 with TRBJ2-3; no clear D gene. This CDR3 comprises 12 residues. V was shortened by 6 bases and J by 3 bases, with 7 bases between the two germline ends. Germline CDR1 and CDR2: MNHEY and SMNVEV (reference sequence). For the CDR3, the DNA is TGTGCCAGCAGACCTGGGACAGATACGCAGTATTTT. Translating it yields CASRPGTDTQYF.

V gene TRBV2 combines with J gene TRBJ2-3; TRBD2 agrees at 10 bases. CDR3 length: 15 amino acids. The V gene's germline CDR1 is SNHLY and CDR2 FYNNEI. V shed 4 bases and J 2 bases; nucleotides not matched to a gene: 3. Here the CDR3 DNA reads TGTGCCAGCAGTGGTAGCGGGGGGCCCACAGATACGCAGTATTTT. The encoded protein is CASSGSGGPTDTQYF. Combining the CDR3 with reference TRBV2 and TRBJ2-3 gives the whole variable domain EPEVTQTPSHQVTQMGQEVILRCVPISNHLYFYWYRQILGQKVEFLVSFYNNEISEKSEIFDDQFSVERPDGSNFTLKIRSTKLEDSAMYFCASSGSGGPTDTQYFGPGTRLTVL.

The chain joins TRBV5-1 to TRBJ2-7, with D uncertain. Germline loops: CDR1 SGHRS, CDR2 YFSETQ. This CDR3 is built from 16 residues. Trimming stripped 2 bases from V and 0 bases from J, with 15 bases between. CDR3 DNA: TGCGCCAGCAGCTTTGAGCTCTTGGACCTCTCCTACGAGCAGTACTTC. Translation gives CASSFELLDLSYEQYF. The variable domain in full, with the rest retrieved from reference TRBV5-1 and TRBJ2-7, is KAGVTQTPRYLIKTRGQQVTLSCSPISGHRSVSWYQQTPGQGLQFLFEYFSETQRNKGNFPGRFSGRQFSNSRSEMNVSTLELGDSALYLCASSFELLDLSYEQYFGPGTRLTVT.

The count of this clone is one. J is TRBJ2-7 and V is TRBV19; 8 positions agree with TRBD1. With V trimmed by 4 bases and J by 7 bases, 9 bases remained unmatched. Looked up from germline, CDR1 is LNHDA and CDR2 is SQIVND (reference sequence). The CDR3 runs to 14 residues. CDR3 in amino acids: CASSKGATGGEQYF. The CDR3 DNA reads TGTGCCAGTAGTAAAGGGGCTACAGGGGGTGAGCAGTACTTC.

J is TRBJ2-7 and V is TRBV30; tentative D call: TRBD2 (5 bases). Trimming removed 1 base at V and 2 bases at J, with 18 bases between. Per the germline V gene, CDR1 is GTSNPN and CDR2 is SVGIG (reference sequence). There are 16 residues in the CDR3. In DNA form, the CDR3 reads TGTGCCTGGAGTGCAACTAGGGTAGATGGGACCTACGAGCAGTACTTC. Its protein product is CAWSATRVDGTYEQYF.

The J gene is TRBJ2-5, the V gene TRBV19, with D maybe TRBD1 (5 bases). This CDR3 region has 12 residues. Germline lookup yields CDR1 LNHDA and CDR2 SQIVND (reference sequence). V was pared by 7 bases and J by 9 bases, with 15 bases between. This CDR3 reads CASMQGTGSQYF. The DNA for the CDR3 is TGTGCCAGTATGCAGGGAACCGGGTCCCAGTACTTC.

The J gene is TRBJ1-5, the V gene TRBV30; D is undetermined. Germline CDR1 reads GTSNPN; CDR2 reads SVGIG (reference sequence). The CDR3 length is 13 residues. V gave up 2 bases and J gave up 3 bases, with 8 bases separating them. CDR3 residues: CAWSSRNNQPQHF. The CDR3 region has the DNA TGTGCCTGGAGTTCCCGGAACAATCAGCCCCAGCATTTT.

As DNA, the CDR3 is TGTGCCAGCAGCTACATTTTTGGGGGCTCTGGGGCCAACGTCCTGACTTTC. Amino acids: CASSYIFGGSGANVLTF. The chain is built from TRBV7-9 and TRBJ2-6, with D possibly called TRBD1 or TRBD2 (5 bases each). This CDR3 has 17 residues. Trimming pared 4 bases from V and 0 bases from J, leaving 13 bases between. CDR1 SEHNR and CDR2 FQNEAQ come from the germline V gene (reference sequence).

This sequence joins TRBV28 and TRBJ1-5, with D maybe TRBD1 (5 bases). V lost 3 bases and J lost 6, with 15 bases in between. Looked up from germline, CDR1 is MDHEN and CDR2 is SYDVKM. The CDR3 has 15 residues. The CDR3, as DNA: TGTGCCAGCAGTTTTTTCGACAGCCGGGGTCAGCCCCAGCATTTT. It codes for CASSFFDSRGQPQHF.

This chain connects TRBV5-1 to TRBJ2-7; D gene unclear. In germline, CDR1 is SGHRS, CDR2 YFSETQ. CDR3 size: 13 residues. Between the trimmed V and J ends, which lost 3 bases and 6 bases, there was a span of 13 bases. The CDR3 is CASSSTTVGEQYF. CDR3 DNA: TGCGCCAGCAGCTCTACTACTGTGGGCGAGCAGTACTTC.

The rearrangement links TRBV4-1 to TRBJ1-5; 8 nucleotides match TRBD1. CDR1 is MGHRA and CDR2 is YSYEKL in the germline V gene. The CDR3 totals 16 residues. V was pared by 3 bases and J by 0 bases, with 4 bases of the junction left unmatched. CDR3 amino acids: CASSQTGAHSNQPQHF. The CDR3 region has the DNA TGCGCCAGCAGCCAGACAGGGGCTCATAGCAATCAGCCCCAGCATTTT.

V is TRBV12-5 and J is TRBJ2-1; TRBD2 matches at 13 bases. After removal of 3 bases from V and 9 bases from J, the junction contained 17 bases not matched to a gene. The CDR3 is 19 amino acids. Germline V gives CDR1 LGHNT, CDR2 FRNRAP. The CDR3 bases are TGTGCTAGTGGTTTACAACACGTACAACTAGCGGGAGGGCCATCTGAGCAGTTCTTC. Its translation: CASGLQHVQLAGGPSEQFF.

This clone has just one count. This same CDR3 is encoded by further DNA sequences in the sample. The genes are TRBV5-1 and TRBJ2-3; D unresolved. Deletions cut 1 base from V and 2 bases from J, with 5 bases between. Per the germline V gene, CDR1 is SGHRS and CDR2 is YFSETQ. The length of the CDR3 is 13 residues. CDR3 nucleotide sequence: TGCGCCAGCAGCTTGCCAACCACAGATACGCAGTATTTT. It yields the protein CASSLPTTDTQYF.

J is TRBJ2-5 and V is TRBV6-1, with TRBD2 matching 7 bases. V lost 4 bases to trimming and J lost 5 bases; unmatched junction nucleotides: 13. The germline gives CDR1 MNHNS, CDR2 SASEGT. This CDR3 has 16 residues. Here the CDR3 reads CASSAGRGIGLETQYF. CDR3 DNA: TGTGCCAGCAGTGCGGGGAGGGGAATAGGACTGGAGACCCAGTACTTC.

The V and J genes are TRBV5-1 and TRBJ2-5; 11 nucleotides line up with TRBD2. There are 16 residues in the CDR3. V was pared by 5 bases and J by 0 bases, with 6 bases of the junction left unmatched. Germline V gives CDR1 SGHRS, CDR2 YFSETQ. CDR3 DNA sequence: TGCGCCAGCAGACTGATACTAGCGGGGGACCAAGAGACCCAGTACTTC. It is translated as CASRLILAGDQETQYF.